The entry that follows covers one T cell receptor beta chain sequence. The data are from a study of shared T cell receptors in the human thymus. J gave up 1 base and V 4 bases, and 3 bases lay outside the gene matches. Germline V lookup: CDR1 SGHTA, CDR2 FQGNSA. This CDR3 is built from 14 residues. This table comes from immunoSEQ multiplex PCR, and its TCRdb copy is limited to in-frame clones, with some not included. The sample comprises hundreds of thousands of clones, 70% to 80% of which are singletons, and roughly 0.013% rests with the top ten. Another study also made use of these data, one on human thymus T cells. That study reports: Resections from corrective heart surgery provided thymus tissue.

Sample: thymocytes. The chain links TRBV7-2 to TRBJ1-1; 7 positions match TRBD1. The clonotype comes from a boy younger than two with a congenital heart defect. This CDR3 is CASSSTGRNTEAFF. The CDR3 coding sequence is TGTGCCAGCAGCTCGACAGGGAGGAACACTGAAGCTTTCTTT.